This TCR beta chain was recorded in a study of T-cell memory formation after mild COVID-19. Study at large: Largely, TCR clusters stayed within a single donor.

Using constant-segment primers, 5'RACE produced TCR alpha and TCR beta cDNA libraries carrying sample barcodes and UMIs. TCRdb re-called the 5' RACE reads with MiXCR, one entry per CDR3 protein. The sample yields fewer than 400,000 distinct CDR3 sequences, 10% to 15% seen once. Study-level findings and limits: Clones that shrank (day 15 to 85) were balanced CD4/CD8, whereas later expanders leaned CD4+. Cross-reactive memory seemingly joined, as some responding clones were found in pre-infection memory.

The V segment lost 3 bases and the J segment 2 bases; nucleotides outside the gene matches: 2. The germline V gene encodes CDR1 SGDLS and CDR2 YYNGEE. The CDR3 totals 15 residues. This clonotype was seen at least ten times. Its antigen is currently unknown. The chain uses TRBV9 and TRBJ2-6, with 7 bases that match TRBD1. What was sequenced was PBMCs or a T cell subset sorted from them (not recorded which). This TCR was recovered from a man aged 18 to 29 who had mild COVID-19 (a few samples of this study predate the infection). Cell type and time point are not known. In nucleotides, the CDR3 is TGTGCCAGCAGCGGGCAGGGGGCTGGGGCCAACGTCCTGACTTTC. It specifies CASSGQGAGANVLTF.